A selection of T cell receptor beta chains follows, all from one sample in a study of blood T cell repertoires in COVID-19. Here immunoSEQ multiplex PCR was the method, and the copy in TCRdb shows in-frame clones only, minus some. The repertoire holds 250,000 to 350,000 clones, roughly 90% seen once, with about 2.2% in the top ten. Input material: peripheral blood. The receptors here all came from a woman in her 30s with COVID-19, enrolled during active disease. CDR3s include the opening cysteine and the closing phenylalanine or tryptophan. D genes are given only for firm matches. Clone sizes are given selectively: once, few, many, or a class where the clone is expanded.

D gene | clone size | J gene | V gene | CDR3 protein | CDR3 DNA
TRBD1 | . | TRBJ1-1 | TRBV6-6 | CASSYSGQGDTEAFF | TGTGCCAGCAGTTACTCGGGGCAGGGGGACACTGAAGCTTTCTTT
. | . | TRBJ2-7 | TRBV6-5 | CASLPGTSTYEQYF | TGTGCCAGTCTGCCCGGGACATCTACCTACGAGCAGTACTTC
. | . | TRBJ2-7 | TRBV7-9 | CASSLTAASYEQYF | TGTGCCAGCAGCCTGACAGCAGCCTCCTACGAGCAGTACTTC
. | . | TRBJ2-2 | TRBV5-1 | CASSLGLGDGTGELFF | TGCGCCAGCAGCTTGGGGTTGGGAGATGGAACCGGGGAGCTGTTTTTT
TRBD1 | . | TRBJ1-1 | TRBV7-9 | CASSLVGTGRTEAFF | TGTGCCAGCAGCTTAGTTGGGACAGGGAGGACTGAAGCTTTCTTT
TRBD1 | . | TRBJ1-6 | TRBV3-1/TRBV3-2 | CASSPGQGGHSPLHF | TGTGCCAGCAGCCCGGGACAGGGGGGGCATTCACCCCTCCACTTT
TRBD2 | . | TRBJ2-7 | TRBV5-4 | CASSTGLAGVSSYEQYF | TGTGCCAGCAGCACCGGACTAGCGGGGGTAAGCTCCTACGAGCAGTACTTC
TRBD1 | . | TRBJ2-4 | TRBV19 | CASTSQGATKNIQYF | TGTGCCAGTACCTCACAGGGGGCGACCAAAAACATTCAGTACTTC
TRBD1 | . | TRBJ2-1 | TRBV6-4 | CASSETGLNEQFF | TGTGCCAGCAGTGAGACAGGGTTGAATGAGCAGTTCTTC
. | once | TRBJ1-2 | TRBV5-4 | CASSLGKTVERSYGYTF | TGTGCCAGCAGCTTAGGTAAGACGGTCGAGAGGAGTTATGGCTACACCTTC
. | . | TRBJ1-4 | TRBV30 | CASTAPTNEKLFF | TGTGCCTCCACAGCCCCAACTAATGAAAAACTGTTTTTT
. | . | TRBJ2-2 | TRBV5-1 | CASSLTGHPNTGELFF | TGCGCCAGCAGCCTCACGGGACATCCCAACACCGGGGAGCTGTTTTTT
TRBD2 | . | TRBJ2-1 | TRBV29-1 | CSVDKPGLASYNEQFF | TGCAGCGTTGACAAACCGGGACTAGCGTCCTACAATGAGCAGTTCTTC
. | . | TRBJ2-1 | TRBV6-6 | CASSNQGHSYNEQFF | TGTGCCAGCAGTAACCAGGGGCACTCCTACAATGAGCAGTTCTTC
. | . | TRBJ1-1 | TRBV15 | CATSRDRVEAFF | TGTGCCACCAGCAGAGATAGAGTTGAAGCTTTCTTT
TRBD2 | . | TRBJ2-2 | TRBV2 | CASSPRGRSNTGELFF | TGTGCCAGCAGTCCGCGCGGGAGGTCGAACACCGGGGAGCTGTTTTTT
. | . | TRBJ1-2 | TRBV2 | CASSAVQVIYGYTF | TGTGCCAGCAGTGCGGTGCAGGTCATCTATGGCTACACCTTC
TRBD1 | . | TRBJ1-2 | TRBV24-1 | CATSGDSYGYTF | TGTGCCACCAGTGGGGACAGCTATGGCTACACCTTC
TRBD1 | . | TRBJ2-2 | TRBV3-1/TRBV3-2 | CASSQAQGTGELFF | TGTGCCAGCAGCCAAGCACAGGGGACCGGGGAGCTGTTTTTT
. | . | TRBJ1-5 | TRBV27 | CASSLNVGLLSNQPQHF | TGTGCCAGCAGTTTAAACGTCGGACTACTTAGCAATCAGCCCCAGCATTTT
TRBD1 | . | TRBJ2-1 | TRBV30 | CAWSVAGTGFNEQFF | TGTGCCTGGAGTGTAGCGGGGACAGGGTTCAATGAGCAGTTCTTC
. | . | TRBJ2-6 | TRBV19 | CASSTILGGSGANVLTF | TGTGCCAGTAGCACCATCCTAGGGGGCTCTGGGGCCAACGTCCTGACTTTC
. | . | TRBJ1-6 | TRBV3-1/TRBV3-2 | CASSQALNSPLHF | TGTGCCAGCAGCCAAGCCCTGAATTCACCCCTCCACTTT
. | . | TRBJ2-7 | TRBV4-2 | CASRHTTRDEQYF | TGTGCCAGCAGGCACACGACGAGGGACGAGCAGTACTTC
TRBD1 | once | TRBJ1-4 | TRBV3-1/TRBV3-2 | CASSRFLDRGSGTNEKLFF | TGTGCCAGCAGCCGCTTTTTAGACAGGGGAAGCGGGACTAATGAAAAACTGTTTTTT
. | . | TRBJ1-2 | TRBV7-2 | CASSATPGTLYGYTF | TGTGCCAGCAGCGCAACCCCGGGGACTCTTTATGGCTACACCTTC
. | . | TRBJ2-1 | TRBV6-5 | CASRRSPNEQFF | TGTGCCAGCAGGCGTAGCCCGAATGAGCAGTTCTTC
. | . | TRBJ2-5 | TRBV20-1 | CSLLGEETQYF | TGCAGCCTTCTAGGAGAAGAGACCCAGTACTTC
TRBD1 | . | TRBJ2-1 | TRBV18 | CASSRTQGGGYNEQFF | TGTGCCAGCTCACGAACACAGGGGGGAGGCTACAATGAGCAGTTCTTC
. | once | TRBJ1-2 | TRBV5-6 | CASSFPPLSPNYGYTF | TGTGCCAGCAGCTTTCCCCCCTTATCCCCTAACTATGGCTACACCTTC
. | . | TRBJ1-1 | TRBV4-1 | CASSQDSQSREAFF | TGCGCCAGCAGCCAAGATTCACAGTCCCGTGAAGCTTTCTTT
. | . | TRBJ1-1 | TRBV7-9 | CASRVGPVAEAFF | TGTGCCAGCAGGGTGGGGCCAGTCGCTGAAGCTTTCTTT
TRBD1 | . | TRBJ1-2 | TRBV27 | CASRNPGTGDGYTF | TGTGCCAGCAGAAACCCCGGGACAGGGGATGGCTACACCTTC
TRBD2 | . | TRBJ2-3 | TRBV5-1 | CASNPAGGDTQYF | TGCGCCAGCAACCCCGCGGGGGGAGATACGCAGTATTTT
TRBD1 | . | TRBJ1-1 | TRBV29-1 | CSVSQTGGLTEAFF | TGCAGCGTTTCCCAGACAGGGGGACTCACTGAAGCTTTCTTT
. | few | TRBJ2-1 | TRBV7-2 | CASSFEGTGRSYNEQFF | TGTGCCAGCAGCTTTGAGGGGACGGGGAGGAGCTACAATGAGCAGTTCTTC
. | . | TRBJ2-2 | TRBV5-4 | CASAQDSTNTGELFF | TGTGCCAGCGCTCAGGACTCGACGAACACCGGGGAGCTGTTTTTT
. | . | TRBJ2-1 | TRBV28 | CASRPGASYNEQFF | TGTGCCAGCCGACCGGGAGCCTCCTACAATGAGCAGTTCTTC
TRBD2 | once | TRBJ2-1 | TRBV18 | CASSPNGLAGYNEQFF | TGTGCCAGCTCACCAAATGGACTAGCGGGGTACAATGAGCAGTTCTTC
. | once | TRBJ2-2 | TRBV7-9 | CASSLLVGSPGELFF | TGTGCCAGCAGCTTACTTGTCGGGAGCCCCGGGGAGCTGTTTTTT